The T cell receptor beta chain described here comes from a study of T cell repertoires in cytomegalovirus infection. Background on the study: Selected CMV epitopes included recently identified HLA-C-restricted ones as well as well-studied HLA-B-restricted ones.

Concerning this clonotype itself: Antigen specificity is unknown.

Germline-derived CDR1 and CDR2 are SGHTA and FQGNSA. With 4 bases removed from V and 2 bases from J, the gap between germline ends came to 14 bases. This CDR3 region has 15 residues. TCRdb re-called the reads with MiXCR, one entry per CDR3 protein. The table has just over 450,000 distinct CDR3 sequences, under 55% seen once. The rearrangement uses TRBV7-2 and TRBJ2-5; TRBD2 might be the D (5 bases). The receptor was derived from a human donor in good health (CMV status not recorded). Some clones in this sample may be carry-over from other donors' samples. The specimen was cultured PBMCs, collected from culture after CMV antigen stimulation. The CDR3 protein is CASSSLAGLQETQYF. CDR3 in DNA: TGTGCCAGCAGCTCCCTAGCTGGCTTACAAGAGACCCAGTACTTC. The full variable domain, rest sourced from reference TRBV7-2 and TRBJ2-5, is GAGVSQSPSNKVTEKGKDVELRCDPISGHTALYWYRQSLGQGLEFLIYFQGNSAPDKSGLPSDRFSAERTGGSVSTLTIQRTQQEDSAVYLCASSSLAGLQETQYFGPGTRLLVL.